The T cell receptor (beta chain) under discussion was sequenced for a study of cytomegalovirus exposure and HLA in healthy donors. The overall study: The roughly 120 million unique TCR beta sequences, from 150 million to 200 million T cells, were found by an earlier analysis.

Both 60 Vbeta primers and 13 Jbeta primers went into the PCR. Assay: immunoSEQ multiplex PCR; the TCRdb copy retains only in-frame clones and omits some. The sample consists of about 130,000 clones, under 80% of them appearing once. In regard to this clone: The target antigen is unknown.

General observations from the study: Per published reports, the classifier diagnosed cytomegalovirus status with high specificity and sensitivity.

CDR1 is MGHDK and CDR2 is SYGVNS in the germline V gene. The V and J ends lost 3 bases and 4 bases, in that order; junction bases with no gene match: 4. The CDR3 covers 14 residues. What was sequenced was PBMCs. The sequence derives from a woman aged 60 to 75 in good health and CMV-seropositive. V usage is TRBV25-1 and J usage is TRBJ2-3; TRBD2 agrees at 7 bases. The CDR3 coding sequence is TGTGCCAGCAGTGAGGGGGAGGGAGCAGATACGCAGTATTTT. It encodes CASSEGEGADTQYF.